The T cell receptor beta chain described here comes from a study of sequential checkpoint blockade in melanoma. The V gene end was trimmed by 8 bases and the J gene end by 6 bases; junction bases not matched to a gene: 13. Germline values: CDR1 SNHLY, CDR2 FYNNEI. The CDR3 has 16 amino acids. Using immunoSEQ multiplex PCR, the repertoire was profiled, and TCRdb retains in-frame clones only, with some absent. This table holds around 9,000 clones, roughly 29% found once. Treatment indicated: randomized to nivolumab then ipilimumab (arm A) or the reverse (arm B). The V and J genes are TRBV2 and TRBJ1-4, with 9 positions matching TRBD1. The clonotype originates from a human donor with melanoma. The sample here was tumor tissue (inferred from file names), taken from a patient given nivolumab and ipilimumab in sequence. The CDR3: CASSGTGYLRDEKLFF. The CDR3 nucleotides are TGTGCCAGCTCCGGGACAGGGTATTTGAGGGATGAAAAACTGTTTTTT.